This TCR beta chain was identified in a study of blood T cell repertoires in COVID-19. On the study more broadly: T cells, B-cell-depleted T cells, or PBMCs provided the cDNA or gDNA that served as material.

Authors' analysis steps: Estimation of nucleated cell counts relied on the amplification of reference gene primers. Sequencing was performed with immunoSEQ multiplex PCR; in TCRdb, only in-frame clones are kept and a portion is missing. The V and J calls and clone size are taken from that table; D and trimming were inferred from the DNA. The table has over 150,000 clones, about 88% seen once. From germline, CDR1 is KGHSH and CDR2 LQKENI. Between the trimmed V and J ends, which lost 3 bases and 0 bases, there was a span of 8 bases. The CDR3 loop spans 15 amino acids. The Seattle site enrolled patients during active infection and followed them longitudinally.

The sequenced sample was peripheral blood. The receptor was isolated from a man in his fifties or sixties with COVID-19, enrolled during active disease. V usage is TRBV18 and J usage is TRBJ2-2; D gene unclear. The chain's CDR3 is CASSPTSPNTGELFF. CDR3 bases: TGTGCCAGCTCACCGACAAGTCCGAACACCGGGGAGCTGTTTTTT.